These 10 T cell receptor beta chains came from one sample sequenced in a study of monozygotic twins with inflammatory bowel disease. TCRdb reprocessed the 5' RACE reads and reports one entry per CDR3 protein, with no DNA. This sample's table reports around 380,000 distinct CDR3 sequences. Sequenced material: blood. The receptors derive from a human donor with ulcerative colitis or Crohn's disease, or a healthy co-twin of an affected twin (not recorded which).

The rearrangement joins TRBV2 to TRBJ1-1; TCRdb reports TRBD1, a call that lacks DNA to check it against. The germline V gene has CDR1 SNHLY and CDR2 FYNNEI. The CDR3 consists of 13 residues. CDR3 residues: CASTGGVNTEAFF.

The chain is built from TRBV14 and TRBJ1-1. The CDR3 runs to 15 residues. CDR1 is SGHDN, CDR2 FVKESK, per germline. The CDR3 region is CASSQGVRQDTEAFF.

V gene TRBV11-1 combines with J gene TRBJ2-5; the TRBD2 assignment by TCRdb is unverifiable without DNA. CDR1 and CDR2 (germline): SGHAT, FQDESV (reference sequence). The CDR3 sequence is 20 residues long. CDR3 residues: CASSNRVSGLASDRQETQYF.

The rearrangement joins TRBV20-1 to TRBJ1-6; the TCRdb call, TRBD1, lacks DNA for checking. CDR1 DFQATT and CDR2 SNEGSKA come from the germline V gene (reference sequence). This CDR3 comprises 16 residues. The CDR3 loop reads CSAPTSTGRYNSPLHF.

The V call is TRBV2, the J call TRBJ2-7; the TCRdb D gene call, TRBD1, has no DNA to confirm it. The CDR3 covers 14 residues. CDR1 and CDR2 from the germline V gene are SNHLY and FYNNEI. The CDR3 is CAITPGRGSYEQYF.

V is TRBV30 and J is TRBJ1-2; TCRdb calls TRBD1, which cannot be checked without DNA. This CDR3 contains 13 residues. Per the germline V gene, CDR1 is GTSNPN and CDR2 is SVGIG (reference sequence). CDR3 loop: CAWGTGQGYGYTF.

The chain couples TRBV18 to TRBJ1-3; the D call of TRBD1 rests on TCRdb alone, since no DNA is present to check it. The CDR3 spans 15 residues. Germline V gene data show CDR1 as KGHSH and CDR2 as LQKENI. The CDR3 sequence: CASSPRQGGGNTIYF.

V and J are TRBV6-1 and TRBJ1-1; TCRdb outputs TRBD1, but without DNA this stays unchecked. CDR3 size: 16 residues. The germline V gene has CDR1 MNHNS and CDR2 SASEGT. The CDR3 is CASSQHWGAGNTEAFF.

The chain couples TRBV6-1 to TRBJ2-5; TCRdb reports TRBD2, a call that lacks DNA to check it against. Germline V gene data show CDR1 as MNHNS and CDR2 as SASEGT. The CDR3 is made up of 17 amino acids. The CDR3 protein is CASRRHHTLASGETQYF.

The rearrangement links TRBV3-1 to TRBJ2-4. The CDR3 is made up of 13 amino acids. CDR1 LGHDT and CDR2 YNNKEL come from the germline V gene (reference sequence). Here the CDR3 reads CASSIERFAIQYF.